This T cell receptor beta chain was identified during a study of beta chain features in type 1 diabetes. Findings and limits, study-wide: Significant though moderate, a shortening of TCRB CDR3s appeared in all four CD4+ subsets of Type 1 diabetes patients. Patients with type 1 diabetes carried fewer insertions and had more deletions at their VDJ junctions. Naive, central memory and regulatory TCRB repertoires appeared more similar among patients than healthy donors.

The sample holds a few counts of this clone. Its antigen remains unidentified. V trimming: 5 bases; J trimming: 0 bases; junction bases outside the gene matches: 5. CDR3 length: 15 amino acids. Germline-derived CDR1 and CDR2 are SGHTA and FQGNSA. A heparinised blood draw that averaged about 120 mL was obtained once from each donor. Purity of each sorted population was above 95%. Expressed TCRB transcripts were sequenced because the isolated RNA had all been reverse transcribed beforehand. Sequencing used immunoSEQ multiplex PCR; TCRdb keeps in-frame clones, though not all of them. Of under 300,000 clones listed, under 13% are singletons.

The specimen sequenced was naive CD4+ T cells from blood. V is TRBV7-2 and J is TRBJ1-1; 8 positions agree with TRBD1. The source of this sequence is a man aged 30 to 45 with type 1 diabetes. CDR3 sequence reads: CASSRDRRMNTEAFF. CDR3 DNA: TGTGCCAGCAGCAGGGACAGGCGCATGAACACTGAAGCTTTCTTT.